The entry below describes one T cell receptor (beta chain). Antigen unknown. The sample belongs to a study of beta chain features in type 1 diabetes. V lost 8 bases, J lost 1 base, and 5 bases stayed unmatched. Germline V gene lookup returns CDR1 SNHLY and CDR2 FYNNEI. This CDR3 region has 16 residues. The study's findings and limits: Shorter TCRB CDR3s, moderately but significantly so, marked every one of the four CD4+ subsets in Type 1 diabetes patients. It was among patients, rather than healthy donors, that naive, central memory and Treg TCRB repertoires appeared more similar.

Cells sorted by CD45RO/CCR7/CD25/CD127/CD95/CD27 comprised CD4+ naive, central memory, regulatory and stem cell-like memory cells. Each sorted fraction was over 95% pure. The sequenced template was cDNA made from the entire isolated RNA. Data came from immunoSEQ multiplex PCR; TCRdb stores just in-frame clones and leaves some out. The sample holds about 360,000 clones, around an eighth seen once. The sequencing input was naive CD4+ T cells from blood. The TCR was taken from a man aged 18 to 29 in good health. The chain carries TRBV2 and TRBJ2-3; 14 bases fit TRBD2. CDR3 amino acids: CASVKGLAGGTDTQYF. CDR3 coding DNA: TGTGCCAGCGTAAAGGGACTAGCGGGAGGCACAGATACGCAGTATTTT.